This T cell receptor beta chain was sequenced for a study of spatial heterogeneity in lung cancer (dated by TCRdb to the late 2010s). About the full investigation: Beta-chain transcripts were consistently detected in greater numbers than alpha-chain transcripts, which likely reflects a higher abundance of beta-chain transcripts. At surgery, both alpha and beta chains were TCR-sequenced in about 200 tumor regions, some 64 matched nontumor lung samples and some 58 PBMC samples. In non-small cell lung cancer, the study quantitatively compared TCR alpha and beta repertoires across several tumor regions, matched nontumor lung, and blood. The study linked features of the TCR repertoire to counts of nonsynonymous mutations, which were determined by whole-exome sequencing of tumor tissue. In the raw uncorrected reads, each unique combination of TCR and UMI appeared more than ten times on average.

The time point label on this specimen signifies: sample taken at primary tumor resection. Samples were obtained from 72 patients with early-stage, untreated non-small cell lung cancer from the lung TRACERx cohort. Whole RNA extracted from tumor and nontumor lung tissue, or from cryopreserved PBMC samples, was used for TCR sequencing without cell sorting. Patients were selected for TCR sequencing only if sufficient RNA was available from at least two tumor regions. To note about this clonotype: The target of this receptor is not known. No base quality information exists; no much larger clone differs at one position.

Including the terminal cysteine and phenylalanine, the CDR3 comprises 18 residues. This entry keeps only the CDR3 DNA: 54 bases, framed from base 1. Clipping removes 0 bases from V and 7 bases from J, with 10 as the unmatched junction base count. CDR1 SNHLY and CDR2 FYNNEI are derived from the germline V gene. The library was prepared using 5' RACE. The sample was run on a NextSeq 500. The TCR library protocol attached a unique molecular identifier to each TCR cDNA molecule to allow correction of PCR and sequencing errors. Regarding the original processing steps: Decombinator tools were used for TCR identification, UMI-based error correction and CDR3 extraction. Expanded TCRs were defined as those above a frequency of 2 per 1,000, corresponding to the top 1% of the tumor frequency distribution. Rényi diversity was computed with the R vegan package after subsampling each repertoire 100 times to 5,000 TCRs. CDR3 similarity networks were built from amino acid triplet string-kernel similarity, with CDR3s being connected when pairwise similarity was above 0.82. TCRdb trimmed public reads at Q25 via fastp, called clones via MiXCR and kept in-frame beta chains. Rows are unified per CDR3 protein, each entry keeping the most common DNA and genes. None of the V and J calls come from the authors' own analysis; TCRdb made them. The sample yields under 50,000 distinct CDR3 sequences; roughly 5.4% were counted once. The ten largest clonotypes hold 20% to 30% of the sample.

What the work shows at the level of the full study, not this receptor alone: Ubiquitous expanded tumor TCRs showed up in blood more often at tumor resection than at routine follow-up. Confirming at a functional level the hypothesis that regional TCRs recognize regional mutations was considered to require additional single-cell paired TCR alpha and beta sequencing.

This sequence uses TRBV2 and TRBJ1-5; 12 central nucleotides agree with TRBD1. The clonotype was recovered from a female donor with early-stage non-small cell lung cancer. Sequencing was performed on PBMCs, taken at surgery. The CDR3 in this case is CASSEALRDRGPGQPQHF. DNA sequence: TGTGCCAGCAGTGAAGCGCTTCGGGACAGGGGGCCCGGGCAGCCCCAGCATTTT.